The following is a T cell receptor (beta chain) sequence with its context. The antigen is not known. Sample-barcoded 5' priming and a J-beta primer mix drove a second PCR of roughly 6 to 12 cycles. A 12-random-nucleotide template-switch adaptor tagged each cDNA molecule. TCRdb fed the 5' RACE reads into MiXCR, producing one record per CDR3 protein. The sample yields roughly 1,800,000 distinct CDR3 sequences, around 48% seen once. The CDR3 totals 15 residues. Trimming removed 4 bases at V and 1 base at J, with 14 bases between. Looked up from germline, CDR1 is MGHRA and CDR2 is YSYEKL. This entry comes from a study of blood T cells in healthy people across ages. Study results and limitations: In the absence of known donor CMV status, changes in expanded clonotypes were possibly confounded. Investigators viewed diversity estimates from one million T cells as underestimates, the study reported. Among T cells, TCR beta diversity per million cells dropped roughly linearly as age rose.

This TCR was recovered from a woman aged 35 to 49 in good health. This chain joins TRBV4-1 and TRBJ2-7; possibly TRBD2 for D (6 bases). Sequenced input: blood. The CDR3 sequence is CASSPHSGTSYEQYF. CDR3 bases: TGCGCCAGCAGCCCCCATAGCGGAACATCCTACGAGCAGTACTTC.